This T cell receptor (beta chain) was sequenced during a study of cytomegalovirus exposure and HLA in healthy donors. Background on the study: As released early, the data held approximately 80 million unique TCRs from HLA-typed donors.

Broader study findings: In a later analysis, more than 15,000 TCR beta sequences were associated with HLA alleles at 0.05 false discovery rate. Earlier findings revealed that most TCR beta V segments proved productive either about 87% or about 30% of the time.

The PCR ran on 60 Vbeta and 13 Jbeta primers. TCRdb's table, derived via immunoSEQ multiplex PCR, lists solely in-frame clones and lacks some. The data show about 160,000 clones, with 80% seen just once and roughly 1.2% held by the top ten. As regards this clone: The antigen remains undetermined.

V shed 4 bases and J shed 3 bases, with 15 bases lying between them. CDR1 and CDR2 from the germline V gene are LNHDA and SQIVND (reference sequence). The CDR3 spans 15 residues. The sequenced material came from PBMCs. The chain joins TRBV19 to TRBJ1-1, with D possibly being TRBD1 (6 bases). The TCR originated in a woman in her forties or fifties in good health and CMV-seronegative. CDR3 sequence reads: CASSTSGGRDTEAFF. CDR3 DNA: TGTGCCAGTAGTACCAGCGGGGGGCGAGACACTGAAGCTTTCTTT.